This TCR beta chain was sequenced during a study of blood T cell repertoires in COVID-19. Study overall: The origin of the acute and convalescent COVID-19 samples was the United States, Italy and Spain. The cDNA or gDNA used as material had been derived from T cells, B-cell-depleted T cells, or PBMCs.

Assay: immunoSEQ multiplex PCR; the TCRdb copy retains only in-frame clones and omits some. Of a few hundred thousand clones in the sample, about 89% were seen once. The CDR3 has 17 residues. CDR1 KGHSH and CDR2 LQKENI come from the germline V gene. Losses at the gene ends were 4 bases for V and 2 bases for J; bases not matched to a gene: 10. This chain links TRBV18 with TRBJ1-1; 10 nucleotides match TRBD1. The sequencing input was peripheral blood. The TCR comes from a man under 40 with acute or convalescent COVID-19. The CDR3 region is CASSLSGTGVGNTEAFF. CDR3 in DNA: TGTGCCAGCTCACTATCCGGGACAGGGGTGGGCAACACTGAAGCTTTCTTT.